These 2 T cell receptor beta chains share one sample of origin, sequenced in a study of cytomegalovirus exposure and HLA in healthy donors. The study ran its PCR with 60 Vbeta and 13 Jbeta primers. Measured with immunoSEQ multiplex PCR; TCRdb has only the in-frame clones, and not every one. In the table there are 60,000 to 70,000 clones, roughly 75% of which are singletons. Sequenced input: PBMCs. These receptors all stem from a man in his 60s in good health and CMV-seropositive.

Note on this clone: One end of the junction fails to match germline, which may point to a read error. The gene calls are TRBV7-7 and TRBJ1-4, with TRBD1 identical over 10 bases. Germline CDR1 SSHAT, CDR2 FNYEAQ (reference sequence). The CDR3 spans 14 residues. The CDR3 region is CASSPGTGAEKLFF. Written as DNA, the CDR3 is TGTGCTAGCAGCCCCGGGACAGGGGCTGAAAAACTGTTTTTT.

Only a few counts were recorded for this clone. This chain's CDR3 is CASSPASGRGEQYF. In nucleotides, the CDR3 is TGTGCCAGCAGCCCAGCTTCGGGGCGGGGCGAGCAGTACTTC. The rearrangement joins TRBV7-6 to TRBJ2-7; TRBD2 is a possible D gene (6 bases). The germline V and J ends were trimmed by 5 bases and 6 bases, with 17 bases remaining between them. CDR1 and CDR2 (germline): SGHVS, FNYEAQ. The CDR3 is 14 residues long.